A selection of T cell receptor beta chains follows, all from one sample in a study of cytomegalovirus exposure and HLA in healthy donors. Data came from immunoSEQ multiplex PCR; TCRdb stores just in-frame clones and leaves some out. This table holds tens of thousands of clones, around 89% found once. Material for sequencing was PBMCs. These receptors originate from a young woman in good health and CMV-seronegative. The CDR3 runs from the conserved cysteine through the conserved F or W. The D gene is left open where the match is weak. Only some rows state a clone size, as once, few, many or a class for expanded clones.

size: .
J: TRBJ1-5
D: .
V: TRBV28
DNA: TGTGCCAGCAGCCCGACAGTCAGTCAGCCCCAGCATTTT
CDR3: CASSPTVSQPQHF

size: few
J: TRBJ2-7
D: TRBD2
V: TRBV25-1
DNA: TGTGCCAGCGGGAAGGCGGGAGTGGTTTCCTACGAGCAGTACTTC
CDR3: CASGKAGVVSYEQYF

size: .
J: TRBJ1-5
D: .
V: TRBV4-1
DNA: TGCGCCAGCAGCCAAGGGCGGCAGAGCAATCAGCCCCAGCATTTT
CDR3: CASSQGRQSNQPQHF

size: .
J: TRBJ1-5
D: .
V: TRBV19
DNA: TGTGCCAGTAGAAAAGGGGATCAGCCCCAGCATTTT
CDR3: CASRKGDQPQHF

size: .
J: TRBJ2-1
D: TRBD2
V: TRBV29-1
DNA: TGCAGCGTATTAGCGGGCGGGAATGAGCAGTTCTTC
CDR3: CSVLAGGNEQFF

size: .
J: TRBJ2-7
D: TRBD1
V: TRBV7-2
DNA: TGTGCCAGCAGCTTAAGAAGGGACAGGGGGCGAGGGGAGCAGTACTTC
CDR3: CASSLRRDRGRGEQYF

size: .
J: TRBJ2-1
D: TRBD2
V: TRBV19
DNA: TGTGCCAGTCGACTAGCGGCCGTTTCCTACAATGAGCAGTTCTTC
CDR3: CASRLAAVSYNEQFF

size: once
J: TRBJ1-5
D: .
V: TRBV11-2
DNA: TGTGCCAGCAGCTTATCTCAGGGTTGGAATCAGCCCCAGCATTTT
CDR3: CASSLSQGWNQPQHF

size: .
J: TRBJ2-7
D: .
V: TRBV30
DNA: TGTGCCTGGAGTGTAAGCGGTACTGTTAGCGAGCAGTACTTC
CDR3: CAWSVSGTVSEQYF

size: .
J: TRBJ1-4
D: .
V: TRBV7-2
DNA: TGTGCCAGCAGCTTAGGTCAGACTTATGAAAAACTGTTTTTT
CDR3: CASSLGQTYEKLFF

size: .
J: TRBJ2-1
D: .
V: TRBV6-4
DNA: TGTGCCAGCAGTGACTCAGCAGGTACCTACAATGAGCAGTTCTTC
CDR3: CASSDSAGTYNEQFF

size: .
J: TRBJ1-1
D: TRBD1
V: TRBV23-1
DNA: TGCGCCAGCAGTATTTTAGACAGGGTGAACACTGAAGCTTTCTTT
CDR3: CASSILDRVNTEAFF

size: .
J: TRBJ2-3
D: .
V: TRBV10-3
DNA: TGTGCCATCAGTGCGAGCTACCGCACAGATACGCAGTATTTT
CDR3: CAISASYRTDTQYF

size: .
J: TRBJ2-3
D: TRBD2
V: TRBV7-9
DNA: TGTGCCAGCAGCTTTAGACTGCGGACTAGCGGGAGTGCAGATACGCAGTATTTT
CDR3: CASSFRLRTSGSADTQYF

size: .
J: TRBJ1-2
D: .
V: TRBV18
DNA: TGTGCCAGCTCACCGACGGGAATTCCCACGGACGGCTACACCTTC
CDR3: CASSPTGIPTDGYTF

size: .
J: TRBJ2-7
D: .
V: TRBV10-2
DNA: TGCGCCAGCGCGGGACCACTCGTCAGGGGGTTAACTAGCGGTACCTACGAGCAGTACTTC
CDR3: CASAGPLVRGLTSGTYEQYF

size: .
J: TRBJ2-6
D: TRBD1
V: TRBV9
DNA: TGTGCCAGCAGCGTGGACAGGGGAAACTCTGGGGCCAACGTCCTGACTTTC
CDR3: CASSVDRGNSGANVLTF

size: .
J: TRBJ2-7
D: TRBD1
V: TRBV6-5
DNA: TGTGCCAGCAGTTACTCGGGGGACAGGGCCTACGAGCAGTACTTC
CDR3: CASSYSGDRAYEQYF

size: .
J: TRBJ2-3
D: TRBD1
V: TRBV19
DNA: TGTGCCAGTAGTTCGGACAGGACCACAGATACGCAGTATTTT
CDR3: CASSSDRTTDTQYF

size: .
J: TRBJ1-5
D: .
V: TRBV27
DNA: TGTGCCAGCAGTGAGACACCTCGCCAGGGCAATCAGCCCCAGCATTTT
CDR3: CASSETPRQGNQPQHF

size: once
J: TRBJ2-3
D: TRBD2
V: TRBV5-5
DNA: TGTGCCAGCAGCAGAAGCGGGGGGGCGATCGCAGATACGCAGTATTTT
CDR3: CASSRSGGAIADTQYF

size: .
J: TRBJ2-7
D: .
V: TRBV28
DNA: TGTGCCAGCAGTTGGGCGGACGGGACCTACGAGCAGTACTTC
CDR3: CASSWADGTYEQYF

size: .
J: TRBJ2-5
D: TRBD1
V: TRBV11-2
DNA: TGTGCCAGCAGCCGGACAGGGGGCTTGGGAGAGACCCAGTACTTC
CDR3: CASSRTGGLGETQYF

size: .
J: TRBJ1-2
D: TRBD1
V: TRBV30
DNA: TGTGCCTGGAATAGGGACAGGCTTTATGGCTACACCTTC
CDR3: CAWNRDRLYGYTF

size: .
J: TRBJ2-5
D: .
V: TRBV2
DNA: TGTGCCAGCAGAGAGAGGGCGGAGACCCAGTACTTC
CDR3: CASRERAETQYF

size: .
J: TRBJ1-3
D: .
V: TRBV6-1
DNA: TGTGCCAGCAGTGACGGGGGGTCAGGGCCCGCCGGAAACACCATATATTTT
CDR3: CASSDGGSGPAGNTIYF

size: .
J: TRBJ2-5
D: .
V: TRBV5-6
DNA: TGTGCCAGCAGCTTGGGGACACGGTCAGAGACCCAGTACTTC
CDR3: CASSLGTRSETQYF

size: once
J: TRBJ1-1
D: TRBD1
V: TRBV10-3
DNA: TGTGCCATCAGCGGGACAGGGCTGAACACTGAAGCTTTCTTT
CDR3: CAISGTGLNTEAFF

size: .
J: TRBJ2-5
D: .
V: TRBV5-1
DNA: TGCGCCAGCAGCCTTCCGGACTACCAAGAGACCCAGTACTTC
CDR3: CASSLPDYQETQYF

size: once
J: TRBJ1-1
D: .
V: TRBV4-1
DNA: TGCGCCAGCAGCCAGGGAGGAGGGCGGGGGGGTAAGGTCGAAGCTTTCTTT
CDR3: CASSQGGGRGGKVEAFF

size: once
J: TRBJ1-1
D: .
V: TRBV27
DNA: TGTGCCAGCAGTTTCGGGGGGAACACTGAAGCTTTCTTT
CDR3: CASSFGGNTEAFF

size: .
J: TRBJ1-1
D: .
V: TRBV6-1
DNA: TGTGCCAGCAGTGAACAGAAGAACACTGAAGCTTTCTTT
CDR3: CASSEQKNTEAFF

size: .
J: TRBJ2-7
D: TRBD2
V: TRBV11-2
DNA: TGTGCCAGCAGCTTAGAAGGCGGGAGGAGGGGGGAGCAGTACTTC
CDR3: CASSLEGGRRGEQYF

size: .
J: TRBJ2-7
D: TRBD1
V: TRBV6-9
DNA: TGTGCCAGCAGGGACAGGGACTCCGAGCAGTACTTC
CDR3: CASRDRDSEQYF

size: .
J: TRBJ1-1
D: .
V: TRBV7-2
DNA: TGTGCCAGCAGGCGGGCAGGGAGGCCCACTGAAGCTTTCTTT
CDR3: CASRRAGRPTEAFF

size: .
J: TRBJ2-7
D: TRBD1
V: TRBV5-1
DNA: TGCGCCAGCAGCTTGGTTGGACAGGCCCCCTACGAGCAGTACTTC
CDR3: CASSLVGQAPYEQYF

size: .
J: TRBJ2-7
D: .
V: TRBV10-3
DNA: TGTGCCATCAGTGAGTCGACGTACTACTACGAGCAGTACTTC
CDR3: CAISESTYYYEQYF

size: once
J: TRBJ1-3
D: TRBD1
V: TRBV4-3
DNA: TGCGCCAGCAGCCAAGCCCACAGGGGTCAGAGCTCTGGAAACACCATATATTTT
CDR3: CASSQAHRGQSSGNTIYF

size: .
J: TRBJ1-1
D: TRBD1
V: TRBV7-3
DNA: TGTGCCAGCAGCTTTACAGGGGGCACTGAAGCTTTCTTT
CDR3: CASSFTGGTEAFF

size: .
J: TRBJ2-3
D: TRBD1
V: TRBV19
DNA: TGTGCCAGTAGTGAAGACAGGGGGCTGTTAGATACGCAGTATTTT
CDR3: CASSEDRGLLDTQYF

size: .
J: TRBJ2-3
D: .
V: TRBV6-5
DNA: TGTGCCAGCAGTTACTGGCGGGAAGGAGCAGATACGCAGTATTTT
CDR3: CASSYWREGADTQYF

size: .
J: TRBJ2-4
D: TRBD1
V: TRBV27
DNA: TGTGCCAGCAGATCGGGACAGGGTTGGGCAGCCAAAAACATTCAGTACTTC
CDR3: CASRSGQGWAAKNIQYF

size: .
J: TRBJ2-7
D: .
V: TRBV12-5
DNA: TGTGCTAGTGCCGAGGCCTACGAGCAGTACTTC
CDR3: CASAEAYEQYF

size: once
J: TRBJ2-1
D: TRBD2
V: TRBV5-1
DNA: TGCGCCAGCAGCGGATACGGGACTAGCGATTACAATGAGCAGTTCTTC
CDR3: CASSGYGTSDYNEQFF

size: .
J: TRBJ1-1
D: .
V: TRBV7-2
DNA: TGTGCCAGCAGCTTAAAGGGCAGGGACACTGAAGCTTTCTTT
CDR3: CASSLKGRDTEAFF

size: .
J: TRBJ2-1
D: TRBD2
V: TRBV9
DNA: TGTGCCAGCAGCGTAATAGGACTAGCGGGAGAAACCAGATACAATGAGCAGTTCTTC
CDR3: CASSVIGLAGETRYNEQFF

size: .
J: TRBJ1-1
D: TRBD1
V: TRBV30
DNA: TGTGCCTGGAGTGCAAAAACGACAGGGGGCACTGAAGCTTTCTTT
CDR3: CAWSAKTTGGTEAFF

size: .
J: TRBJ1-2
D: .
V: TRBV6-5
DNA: TGTGCCAGCACCCGGGGAGACTATGGCTACACCTTC
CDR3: CASTRGDYGYTF

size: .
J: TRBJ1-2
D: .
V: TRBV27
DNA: TGTGCCAGCAGTGGATCCGACAGGAGACTATCTAACTATGGCTACACCTTC
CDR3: CASSGSDRRLSNYGYTF

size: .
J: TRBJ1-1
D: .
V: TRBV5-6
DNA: TGTGCCAGCAGCTACGGGGACACGTTTGAAGCTTTCTTT
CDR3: CASSYGDTFEAFF

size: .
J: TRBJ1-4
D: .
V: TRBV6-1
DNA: TGTGCCAGCAGTTATGGGAGTGGGGAAAAACTGTTTTTT
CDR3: CASSYGSGEKLFF

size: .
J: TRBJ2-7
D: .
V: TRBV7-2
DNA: TGTGCCAGCAGCCGTATCCAGCTAGCCGGTTACGAGCAGTACTTC
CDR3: CASSRIQLAGYEQYF

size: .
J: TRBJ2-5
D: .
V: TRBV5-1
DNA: TGCGCCAGCAGCTTGAAGGCGGTGGAGACCCAGTACTTC
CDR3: CASSLKAVETQYF

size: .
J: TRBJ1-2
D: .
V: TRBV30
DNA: TGTGCCTGGAGGGGAGGAAGGCTCCTTTCCTATGGCTACACCTTC
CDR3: CAWRGGRLLSYGYTF

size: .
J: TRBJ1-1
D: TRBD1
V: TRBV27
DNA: TGTGCCAGCAGTTGTACAGGGGGCGGATGCACTGAAGCTTTCTTT
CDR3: CASSCTGGGCTEAFF

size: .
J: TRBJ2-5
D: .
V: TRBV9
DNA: TGTGCCAGCAGCGCCGGGGAAGAGACCCAGTACTTC
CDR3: CASSAGEETQYF

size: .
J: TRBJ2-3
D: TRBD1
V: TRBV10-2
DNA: TGCGCCAGCAGTGAGGGGTCGAGGACAGGGGTTCGAACGCAGTATTTT
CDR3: CASSEGSRTGVRTQYF